This T cell receptor beta chain was captured by sequencing in a study of blood T cell repertoires in COVID-19. Using immunoSEQ multiplex PCR, the repertoire was profiled, and TCRdb retains in-frame clones only, with some absent. The repertoire includes some 56,000 clones, 80% to 85% of them detected once, and approximately 30% sits in the top ten. Sequenced material: peripheral blood. This receptor was identified in a woman older than 75 with active or convalescent COVID-19.

The CDR3 nucleotides read TGTGCCAGAAGCCCTCAGGGAATGGTCTACGAGCAGTACTTC. Its translation: CARSPQGMVYEQYF. The chain recombines TRBV5-3 with TRBJ2-7, with D possibly matching TRBD1 (5 bases). TRBV5-3 has ORF status, its function being uncertain. V shed 4 bases and J shed 3 bases, with 14 bases lying between them. CDR3 length: 14 amino acids.